This T cell receptor beta chain was identified during a study of T-cell reconstitution after alpha-beta-depleted transplantation in children. Germline lookup yields CDR1 KGHSH and CDR2 LQKENI. CDR3 length: 14 residues. V gave up 2 bases and J gave up 4 bases, with 11 bases separating them. The TCRbeta library incorporated unique molecular identifiers. TCRdb independently ran MiXCR on the PCR reads; one entry per CDR3 protein. In the table there are fewer than 550,000 distinct CDR3 sequences, under 13% of which are singletons. The rearrangement links TRBV18 to TRBJ2-5; D may be TRBD1 (6 bases). The clonotype was recovered from a human donor who donated a stem cell graft to a child with acute myeloid leukemia. The sequenced sample was PBMCs from the stem cell graft donor, obtained from the stem cell graft. The CDR3 loop is CASSPFAGAETQYF. As DNA, the CDR3 is TGTGCCAGCTCACCATTTGCAGGGGCAGAGACCCAGTACTTC.